Shown below are 10 T cell receptor beta chains from a single sample sequenced in a study of blood T cell repertoires in COVID-19. The table came from immunoSEQ multiplex PCR; TCRdb's copy has only in-frame clones and leaves some out. The profile shows some 210,000 clones, 82% of them singletons. Sequencing used peripheral blood. These TCRs come from a woman between 40 and 50 years old with acute or convalescent COVID-19.

This clone came up once. The rearrangement joins TRBV27 to TRBJ1-1, with D perhaps matching TRBD1 (6 bases). The V and J ends lost 5 bases and 4 bases respectively, with 17 bases between them. Germline CDR1 is MNHEY and CDR2 is SMNVEV (reference sequence). This CDR3 has 15 residues. CDR3 loop: CASSPPTGPVTEAFF. In DNA form, the CDR3 reads TGTGCCAGCAGTCCTCCGACAGGACCGGTCACTGAAGCTTTCTTT.

The chain uses TRBV4-1 and TRBJ1-5; D is unresolved. The CDR3 consists of 15 residues. Germline assignment: CDR1 MGHRA and CDR2 YSYEKL. The V and J ends lost 3 bases and 3 bases respectively, with 12 bases between them. The CDR3 bases are TGCGCCAGCAGCCAGGAACAGCTACACAATCAGCCCCAGCATTTT. Translation gives CASSQEQLHNQPQHF.

The chain has TRBV10-1 and TRBJ2-5; 7 nucleotides agree with TRBD2. The germline V gene has CDR1 WNHNN and CDR2 SYGVQD (reference sequence). CDR3 length equals 16 residues. V trimming: 7 bases; J trimming: 3 bases; junction bases outside the gene matches: 14. The CDR3 region has the DNA TGCGCCAGCAATGCGGAAGTAGGTGGGGGGGAAGAGACCCAGTACTTC. Protein product: CASNAEVGGGEETQYF.

The chain joins TRBV6-4 to TRBJ1-1; 10 bases are shared with TRBD1. CDR1 MRHNA and CDR2 SNTAGT come from the germline V gene. This CDR3 is built from 18 residues. Trimming removed 4 bases from V and 3 bases from J; junction bases left unmatched: 14. CDR3 residues: CASSATVDRGPLDTEAFF. The CDR3 bases are TGTGCCAGCAGTGCCACCGTAGACAGGGGGCCTTTGGACACTGAAGCTTTCTTT.

The CDR3 loop is CASSVTGGGDEQFF. The CDR3 nucleotides read TGTGCCAGCAGCGTCACAGGGGGCGGCGATGAGCAGTTCTTC. The J gene is TRBJ2-1, the V gene TRBV7-9; 9 bases are shared with TRBD1. Losses at the gene ends were 5 bases for V and 8 bases for J; bases not matched to a gene: 7. Germline V gene lookup returns CDR1 SEHNR and CDR2 FQNEAQ (reference sequence). This CDR3 has 14 residues.

V usage is TRBV5-1 and J usage is TRBJ2-5; D unclear. V lost 5 bases and J 2 bases, leaving 4 bases between the germline ends. CDR1 is SGHRS and CDR2 is YFSETQ in the germline V gene. This CDR3 contains 11 residues. CDR3 nucleotide sequence: TGCGCCAGCAGTATTCAAGAGACCCAGTACTTC. Residues: CASSIQETQYF.

The chain has TRBV7-9 and TRBJ2-5, with TRBD1 matching 9 bases. The trim removed 3 bases at V and 4 bases at J, leaving 18 bases unmatched. The CDR3 contains 19 residues. Per germline, CDR1 SEHNR and CDR2 FQNEAQ (reference sequence). The CDR3 protein is CASSLIRRDRAGRGETQYF. Written as DNA, the CDR3 is TGTGCCAGCAGCTTGATTCGGCGGGACAGGGCGGGAAGGGGAGAGACCCAGTACTTC.

This clone appeared once. V usage is TRBV5-8 and J usage is TRBJ1-3, with no clear D. Germline V lookup: CDR1 SGHTS, CDR2 YDEGEE. The CDR3 loop spans 14 amino acids. Trimming shortened V by 4 bases and J by 6 bases, and 14 bases separated the two germline ends. In nucleotides, the CDR3 is TGTGCCAGCAGCAGAAGACATCGGCCAAACACCATATATTTT. This encodes CASSRRHRPNTIYF.

The chain employs TRBV5-6 and TRBJ1-1; D not certain. The CDR3 covers 15 residues. Looked up from germline, CDR1 is SGHDT and CDR2 is YYEEEE. V was clipped by 0 bases and J by 2 bases, with 11 bases between them. The CDR3 nucleotides are TGTGCCAGCAGCTTGGTCGGAGGAGGAAACACTGAAGCTTTCTTT. Protein sequence: CASSLVGGGNTEAFF.

V is TRBV29-1 and J is TRBJ2-1, with TRBD2 identical over 10 bases. CDR1 and CDR2 from the germline V gene are SQVTM and ANQGSEA. Trimming removed 1 base from V and 4 bases from J; junction bases left unmatched: 7. The CDR3 length is 16 residues. The CDR3 DNA sequence: TGCAGCGTTGAAGCTGGGTTAGCGGGAGGTTACAATGAGCAGTTCTTC. Amino acids: CSVEAGLAGGYNEQFF.